This entry features one T cell receptor (beta chain) sequence. Its antigen is still unknown. The data were produced by immunoSEQ multiplex PCR, yet TCRdb's version contains in-frame clones alone and is incomplete. The data show 250,000 or so clones, around 90% seen once. V shed 4 bases, J shed 2 bases, and the junction held 8 bases outside the gene matches. The CDR3 has 16 residues. Germline V lookup: CDR1 SGHTS, CDR2 YDEGEE. This entry comes from a study of cytomegalovirus exposure and HLA in healthy donors. Study results and caveats: It was reportedly the case that the classifier diagnosed cytomegalovirus status with high specificity and sensitivity. Within the approximately 130 validation repertoires, first-cohort TCR clusters tended to co-occur, according to a later analysis.

The receptor's source is a woman between 18 and 29 years old in good health and CMV-seronegative. The sample comprised PBMCs. This sequence joins TRBV5-8 and TRBJ2-5; TRBD2 aligns across 10 bases. CDR3: CASSPGTSAQQETQYF. CDR3 nucleotide sequence: TGTGCCAGCAGCCCGGGGACTAGCGCACAACAAGAGACCCAGTACTTC.